This T cell receptor (beta chain) was observed in a study of CD8+ T cells in alopecia areata. For the study at large: For the treated group, dosing was oral tofacitinib at 5 to 10 mg twice daily. Findings and caveats of the study: Compared with mice, patients displayed less clear TCR sharing, possibly for HLA-related reasons. Higher clonality and more expanded CD8+ clones appeared in lesional than normal scalp.

CDR1 and CDR2 from the germline V gene are ENHRY and SYGVKD. This CDR3 has 14 amino acids. J was trimmed by 0 bases and V by 6 bases; bases with no gene match: 4. The authors sorted CD4+ and CD8+ T cells from PBMCs. cDNA reverse transcribed from extracted RNA served as the sequencing template. Profiled with immunoSEQ multiplex PCR; TCRdb holds only in-frame clones, not every one. There are more than 200,000 clones in the sample; roughly two thirds occur only once, and around 1.2% lies in the top ten. This clone was recorded a few times. What it recognizes is unknown. The rearrangement uses TRBV10-3 and TRBJ2-7, with TRBD1 identical over 8 bases. The material sequenced was CD4+ T cells sorted from blood, taken at week 0. The sequence was collected from a human donor with alopecia areata. The CDR3 sequence: CAISGQGRSYEQYF. As DNA, the CDR3 is TGTGCCATCAGCGGACAGGGACGCTCCTACGAGCAGTACTTC.